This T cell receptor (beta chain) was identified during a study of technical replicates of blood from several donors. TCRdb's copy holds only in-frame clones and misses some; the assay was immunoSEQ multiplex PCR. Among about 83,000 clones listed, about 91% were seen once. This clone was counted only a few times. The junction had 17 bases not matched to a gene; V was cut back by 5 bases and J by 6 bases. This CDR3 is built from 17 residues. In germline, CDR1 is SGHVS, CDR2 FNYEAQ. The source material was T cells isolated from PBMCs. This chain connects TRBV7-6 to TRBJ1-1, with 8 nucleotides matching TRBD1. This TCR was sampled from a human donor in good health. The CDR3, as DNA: TGTGCCAGCAGCCAACTGGTTAATGGGGCAGGGGGCGCTGAAGCTTTCTTT. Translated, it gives CASSQLVNGAGGAEAFF.